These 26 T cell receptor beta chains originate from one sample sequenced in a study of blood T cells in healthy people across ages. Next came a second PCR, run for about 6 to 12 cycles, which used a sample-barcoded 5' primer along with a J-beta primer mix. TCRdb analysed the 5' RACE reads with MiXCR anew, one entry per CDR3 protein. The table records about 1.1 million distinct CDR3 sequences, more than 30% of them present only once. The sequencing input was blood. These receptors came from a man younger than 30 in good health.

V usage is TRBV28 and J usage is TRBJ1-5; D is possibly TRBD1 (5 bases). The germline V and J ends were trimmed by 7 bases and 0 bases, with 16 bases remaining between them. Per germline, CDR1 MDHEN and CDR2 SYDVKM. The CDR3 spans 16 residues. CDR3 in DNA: TGTGCCAGCACCCCAAAGGGGATTTATAGCAATCAGCCCCAGCATTTT. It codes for CASTPKGIYSNQPQHF.

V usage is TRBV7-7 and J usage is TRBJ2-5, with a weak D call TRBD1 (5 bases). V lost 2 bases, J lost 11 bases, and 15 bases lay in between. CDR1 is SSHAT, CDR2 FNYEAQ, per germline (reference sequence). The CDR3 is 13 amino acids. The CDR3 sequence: CASSLPGSNEQYF. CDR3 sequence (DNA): TGTGCCAGCAGCTTACCAGGGTCGAATGAGCAGTACTTC.

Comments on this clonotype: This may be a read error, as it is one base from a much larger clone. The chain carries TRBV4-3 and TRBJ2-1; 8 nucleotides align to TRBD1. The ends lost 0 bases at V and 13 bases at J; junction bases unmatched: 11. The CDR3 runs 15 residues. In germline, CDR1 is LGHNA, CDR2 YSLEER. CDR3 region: CASSQDRTGPNIQFF. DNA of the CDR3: TGCGCCAGCAGCCAAGACCGGACAGGGCCGAACATTCAGTTCTTC.

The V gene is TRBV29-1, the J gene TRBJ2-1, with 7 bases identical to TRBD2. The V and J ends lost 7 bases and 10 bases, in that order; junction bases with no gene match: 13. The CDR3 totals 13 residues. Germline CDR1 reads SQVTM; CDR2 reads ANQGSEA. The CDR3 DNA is TGCAGCGCGCGGGGGACTCTGTCGGGGGAGCAGTTCTTC. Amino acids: CSARGTLSGEQFF.

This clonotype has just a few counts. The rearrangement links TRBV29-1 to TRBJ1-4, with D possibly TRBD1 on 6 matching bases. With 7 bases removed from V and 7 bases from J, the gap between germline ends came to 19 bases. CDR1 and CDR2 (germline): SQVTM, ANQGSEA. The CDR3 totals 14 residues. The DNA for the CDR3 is TGCAGCGCTTCGTACAGGGCGCAGAGTGAAAAACTGTTTTTT. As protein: CSASYRAQSEKLFF.

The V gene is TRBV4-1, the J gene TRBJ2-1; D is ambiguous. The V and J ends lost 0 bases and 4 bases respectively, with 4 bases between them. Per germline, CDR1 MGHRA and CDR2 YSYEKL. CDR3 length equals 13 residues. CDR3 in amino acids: CASSQEAYNEQFF. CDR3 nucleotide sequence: TGCGCCAGCAGCCAAGAAGCATACAATGAGCAGTTCTTC.

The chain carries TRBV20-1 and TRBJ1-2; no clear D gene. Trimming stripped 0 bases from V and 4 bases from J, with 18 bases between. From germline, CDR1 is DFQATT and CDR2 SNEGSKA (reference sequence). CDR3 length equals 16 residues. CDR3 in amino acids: CSARDPSWARLYGYTF. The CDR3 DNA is TGCAGTGCTAGAGATCCTAGTTGGGCCAGACTCTATGGCTACACCTTC.

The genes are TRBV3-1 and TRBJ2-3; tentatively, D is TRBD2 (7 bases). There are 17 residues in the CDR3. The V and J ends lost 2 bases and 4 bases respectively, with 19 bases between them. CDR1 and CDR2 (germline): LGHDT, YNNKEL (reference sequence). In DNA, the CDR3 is TGTGCCAGCAGCCAAAGGGGGGACTACTTGACCCCAGATACGCAGTATTTT. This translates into CASSQRGDYLTPDTQYF.

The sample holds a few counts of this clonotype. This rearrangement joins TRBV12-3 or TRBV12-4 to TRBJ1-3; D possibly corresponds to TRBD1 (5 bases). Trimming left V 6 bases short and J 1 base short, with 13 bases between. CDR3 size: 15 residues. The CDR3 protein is CASSFDRASGNTIYF. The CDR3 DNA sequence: TGTGCCAGCAGCTTCGACAGAGCTTCTGGAAACACCATATATTTT.

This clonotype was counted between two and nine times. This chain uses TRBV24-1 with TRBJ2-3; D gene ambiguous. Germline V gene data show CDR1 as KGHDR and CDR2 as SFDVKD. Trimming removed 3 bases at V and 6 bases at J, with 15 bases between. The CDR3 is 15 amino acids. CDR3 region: CATSDVVQATDTQYF. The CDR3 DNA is TGTGCCACCAGTGATGTCGTCCAGGCCACCGATACGCAGTATTTT.

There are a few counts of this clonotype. CDR3 nucleotide sequence: TGCAGTGCTAGAGGGGACAGGGTGGTATTCATCAATGAGCAGTTCTTC. Residues: CSARGDRVVFINEQFF. The chain couples TRBV20-1 to TRBJ2-1, with 9 bases identical to TRBD1. This CDR3 is built from 16 residues. V lost 1 base to trimming and J lost 6 bases; unmatched junction nucleotides: 10. Germline values: CDR1 DFQATT, CDR2 SNEGSKA (reference sequence).

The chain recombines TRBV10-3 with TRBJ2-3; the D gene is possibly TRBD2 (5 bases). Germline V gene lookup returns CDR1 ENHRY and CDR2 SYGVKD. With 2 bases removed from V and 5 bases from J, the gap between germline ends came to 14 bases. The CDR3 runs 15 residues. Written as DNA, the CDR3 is TGTGCCATCAGTGAGGGGCGGAGCGGAAGAGATACGCAGTATTTT. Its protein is CAISEGRSGRDTQYF.

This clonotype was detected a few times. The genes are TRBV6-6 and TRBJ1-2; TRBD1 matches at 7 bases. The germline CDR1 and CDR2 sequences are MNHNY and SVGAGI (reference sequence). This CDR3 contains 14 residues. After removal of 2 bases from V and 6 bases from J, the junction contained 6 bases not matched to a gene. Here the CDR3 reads CASSYRQGTDGYTF. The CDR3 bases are TGTGCCAGCAGTTACAGACAGGGAACTGATGGCTACACCTTC.

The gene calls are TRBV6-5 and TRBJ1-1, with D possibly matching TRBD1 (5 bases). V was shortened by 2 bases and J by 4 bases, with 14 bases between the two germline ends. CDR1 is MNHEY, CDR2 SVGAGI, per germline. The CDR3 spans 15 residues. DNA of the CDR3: TGTGCCAGCAGTTACAATTTGGGGCCGGGCACTGAAGCTTTCTTT. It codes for CASSYNLGPGTEAFF.

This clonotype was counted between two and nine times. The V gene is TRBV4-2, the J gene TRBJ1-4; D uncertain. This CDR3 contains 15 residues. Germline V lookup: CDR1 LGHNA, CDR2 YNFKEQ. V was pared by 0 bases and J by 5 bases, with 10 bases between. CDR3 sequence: CASSQEKRDNEKLFF. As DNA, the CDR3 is TGTGCCAGCAGCCAAGAGAAGCGTGACAATGAAAAACTGTTTTTT.

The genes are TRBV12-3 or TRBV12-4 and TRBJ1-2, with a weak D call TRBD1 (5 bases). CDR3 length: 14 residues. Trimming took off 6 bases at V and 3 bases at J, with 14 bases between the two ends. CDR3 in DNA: TGTGCCAGCAGACGCGACAGTACTTACTATGGCTACACCTTC. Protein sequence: CASRRDSTYYGYTF.

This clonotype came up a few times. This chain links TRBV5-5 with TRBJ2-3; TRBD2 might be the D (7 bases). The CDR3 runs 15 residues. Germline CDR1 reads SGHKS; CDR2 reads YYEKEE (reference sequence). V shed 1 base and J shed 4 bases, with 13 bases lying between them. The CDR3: CASSLLGGRADTQYF. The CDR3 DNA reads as TGTGCCAGCAGCTTGTTGGGGGGGCGCGCAGATACGCAGTATTTT.

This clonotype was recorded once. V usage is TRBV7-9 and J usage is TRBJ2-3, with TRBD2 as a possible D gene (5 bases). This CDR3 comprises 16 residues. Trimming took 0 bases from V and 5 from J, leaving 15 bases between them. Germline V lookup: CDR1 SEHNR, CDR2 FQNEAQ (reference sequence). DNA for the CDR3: TGTGCCAGCAGCTTAGCAAGGAGTCGGGGTAGAGATACGCAGTATTTT. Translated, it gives CASSLARSRGRDTQYF. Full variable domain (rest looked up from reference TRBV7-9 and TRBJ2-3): DTGVSQNPRHKITKRGQNVTFRCDPISEHNRLYWYRQTLGQGPEFLTYFQNEAQLEKSRLLSDRFSAERPKGSFSTLEIQRTEQGDSAMYLCASSLARSRGRDTQYFGPGTRLTVL.

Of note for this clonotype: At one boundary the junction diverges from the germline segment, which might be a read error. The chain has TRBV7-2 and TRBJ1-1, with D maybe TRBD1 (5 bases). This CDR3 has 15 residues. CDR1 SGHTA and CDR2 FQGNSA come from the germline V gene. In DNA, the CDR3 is TGTGCCAGCAGCCCGCGAGGGGCAGCGAACCCTGAAGCTTTCTTT. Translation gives CASSPRGAANPEAFF.

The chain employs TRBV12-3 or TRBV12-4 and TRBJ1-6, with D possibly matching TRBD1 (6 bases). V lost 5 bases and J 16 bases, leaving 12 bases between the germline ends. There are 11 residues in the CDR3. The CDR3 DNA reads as TGTGCCAGCAGTATCAGGGGAATTCTCCACTTT. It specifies CASSIRGILHF.

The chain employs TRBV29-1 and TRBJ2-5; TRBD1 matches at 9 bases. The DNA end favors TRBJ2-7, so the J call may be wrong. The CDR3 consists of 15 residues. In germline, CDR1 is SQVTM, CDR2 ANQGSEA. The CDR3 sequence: CSVEVPGQGSYEQYF. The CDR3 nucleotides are TGCAGCGTTGAGGTACCGGGACAGGGATCATACGAGCAGTACTTC.

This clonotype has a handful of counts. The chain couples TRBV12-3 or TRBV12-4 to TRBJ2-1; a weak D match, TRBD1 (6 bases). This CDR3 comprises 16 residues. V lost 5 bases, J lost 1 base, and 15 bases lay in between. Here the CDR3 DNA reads TGTGCCAGCAGTCGATCGACAGGAAAGTCCTACAATGAGCAGTTCTTC. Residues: CASSRSTGKSYNEQFF.

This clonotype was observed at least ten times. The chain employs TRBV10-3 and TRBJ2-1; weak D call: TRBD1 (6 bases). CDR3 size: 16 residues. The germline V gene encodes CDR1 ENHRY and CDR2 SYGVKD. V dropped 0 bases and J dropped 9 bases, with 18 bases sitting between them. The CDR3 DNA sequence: TGTGCCATCAGTGAGTCGAGATTGGACAGTAGTGGTGAGCAGTTCTTC. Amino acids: CAISESRLDSSGEQFF.

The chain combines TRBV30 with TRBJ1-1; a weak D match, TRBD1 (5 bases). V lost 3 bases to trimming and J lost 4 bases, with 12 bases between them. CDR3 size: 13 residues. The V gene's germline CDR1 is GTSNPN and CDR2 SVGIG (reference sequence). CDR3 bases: TGTGCCTGGAGGGTCAATGGGGGCACTGAAGCTTTCTTT. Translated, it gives CAWRVNGGTEAFF.

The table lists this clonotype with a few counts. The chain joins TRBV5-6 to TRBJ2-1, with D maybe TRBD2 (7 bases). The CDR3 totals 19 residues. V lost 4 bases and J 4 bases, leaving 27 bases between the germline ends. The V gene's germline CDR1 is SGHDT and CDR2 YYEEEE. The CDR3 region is CASSPREAGAVLYYNEQFF. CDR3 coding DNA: TGTGCCAGCAGCCCCCGCGAGGCGGGGGCAGTGCTTTATTACAATGAGCAGTTCTTC.

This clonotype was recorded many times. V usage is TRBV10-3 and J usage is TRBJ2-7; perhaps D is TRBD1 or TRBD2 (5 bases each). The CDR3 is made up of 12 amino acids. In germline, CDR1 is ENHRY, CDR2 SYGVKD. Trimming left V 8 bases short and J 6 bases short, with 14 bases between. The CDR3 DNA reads TGTGCCATCCGGGGCATGGGGCGCGAGCAGTACTTC. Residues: CAIRGMGREQYF.